Below are 23 T cell receptor beta chains sequenced from a single sample in a study of response to subunit inactivated influenza vaccine. Each CDR3 protein gets one entry after TCRdb re-called the RT-PCR reads with MiXCR. In the table there are 650,000 or so distinct CDR3 sequences, around 13% of which are singletons. The sample was PBMCs from blood, taken about 14 days before vaccination. Every receptor here comes from a man over 45 who received an inactivated influenza vaccine.

The chain has TRBV4-2 and TRBJ2-2; no reliable D call. The V and J ends lost 8 bases and 5 bases respectively, with 12 bases between them. Germline V gene data show CDR1 as LGHNA and CDR2 as YNFKEQ. The CDR3 sequence is 13 residues long. The CDR3 DNA follows: TGTGCCAGCGGAACGATTCTTACCGGGGAGCTGTTTTTT. Protein sequence: CASGTILTGELFF.

The chain carries TRBV20-1 and TRBJ1-4; 8 nucleotides line up with TRBD1. V lost 0 bases, J lost 6 bases, and 6 bases stayed unmatched. CDR1 and CDR2 from the germline V gene are DFQATT and SNEGSKA (reference sequence). The CDR3 is 15 residues long. For the CDR3, the DNA is TGCAGTGCTAGAGATCAAGGCAGGGGGCATGAAAAACTGTTTTTT. This encodes CSARDQGRGHEKLFF.

This clonotype was observed many times. The gene calls are TRBV7-9 and TRBJ1-1; D is undetermined. Germline V CDR1 and CDR2: SEHNR, FQNEAQ (reference sequence). V was pared by 5 bases and J by 5 bases, with 9 bases between. CDR3 length: 12 amino acids. The CDR3 reads CASSTTMTEAFF. The CDR3 DNA is TGTGCCAGCAGCACAACAATGACTGAAGCTTTCTTT.

The chain links TRBV20-1 to TRBJ2-7, with D perhaps matching TRBD2 (5 bases). The CDR3 totals 16 residues. V shed 0 bases and J shed 7 bases, with 22 bases lying between them. Germline V gene data show CDR1 as DFQATT and CDR2 as SNEGSKA (reference sequence). CDR3 residues: CSARDPQVGVLGEQYF. The CDR3 coding sequence is TGCAGTGCTAGAGACCCCCAGGTGGGAGTGCTGGGAGAGCAGTACTTC.

The V and J genes are TRBV20-1 and TRBJ2-7; D perhaps matches TRBD2 (5 bases). The CDR3 covers 14 residues. The germline V gene has CDR1 DFQATT and CDR2 SNEGSKA (reference sequence). V lost 1 base and J 7 bases, leaving 17 bases between the germline ends. CDR3 loop: CSARASRRNPEQYF. The CDR3, as DNA: TGCAGTGCTAGAGCGAGTAGGAGGAACCCAGAGCAGTACTTC.

This clonotype was observed a handful of times. The chain employs TRBV24-1 and TRBJ2-2; D might be TRBD1 or TRBD2, each matching 5 bases. This CDR3 is 17 amino acids long. Trimming took 7 bases from V and 3 from J, leaving 20 bases between them. CDR1 and CDR2 (germline): KGHDR, SFDVKD. The CDR3 coding sequence is TGTGCCACCAGCACCTCTCATGATGGGACGGACACCGGGGAGCTGTTTTTT. This encodes CATSTSHDGTDTGELFF.

This clonotype was found a few times. CDR3 bases: TGTGCCAGCAGCGTCCAGGGTCGCAATCGTGAAAAACTGTTTTTT. Translation: CASSVQGRNREKLFF. The rearrangement uses TRBV5-6 and TRBJ1-4, with a possible D match to TRBD1 (5 bases). Germline lookup yields CDR1 SGHDT and CDR2 YYEEEE. The V and J ends lost 4 bases and 7 bases respectively, with 17 bases between them. CDR3 length: 15 amino acids.

This clonotype was counted between two and nine times. The chain recombines TRBV5-1 with TRBJ2-1; possibly TRBD1 or TRBD2 for D (5 bases each). The CDR3 runs 15 residues. Looked up from germline, CDR1 is SGHRS and CDR2 is YFSETQ. Between the trimmed V and J ends, which lost 7 bases and 0 bases, there was a span of 14 bases. In nucleotides, the CDR3 is TGCGCCAGCTGGGATGGGGGTACCTCCTACAATGAGCAGTTCTTC. It translates to CASWDGGTSYNEQFF.

The V and J genes are TRBV4-3 and TRBJ1-2, with a tentative D call TRBD1 (5 bases). Trimming pared 3 bases from V and 9 bases from J, leaving 20 bases between. This CDR3 contains 15 residues. Germline loops: CDR1 LGHNA, CDR2 YSLEER. This CDR3 reads CASSHLGTARGSYTF. CDR3 DNA sequence: TGCGCCAGCAGCCACCTCGGGACTGCACGGGGGAGCTACACCTTC.

The chain combines TRBV24-1 with TRBJ2-1, with 15 bases identical to TRBD2. This CDR3 is built from 16 residues. In germline, CDR1 is KGHDR, CDR2 SFDVKD. J was trimmed by 7 bases and V by 5 bases; bases with no gene match: 5. The CDR3 protein is CATSGWTSGRGNEQFF. In DNA, the CDR3 is TGTGCCACCAGTGGGTGGACTAGCGGGAGGGGAAATGAGCAGTTCTTC.

This clonotype has just a few counts. The chain carries TRBV12-3 or TRBV12-4 and TRBJ1-1; 8 bases map to TRBD1. V shed 5 bases, J shed 4 bases, and the junction held 3 bases outside the gene matches. This CDR3 comprises 13 residues. The CDR3 protein is CASSPTGVTEAFF. As DNA, the CDR3 is TGTGCCAGCAGTCCGACAGGGGTCACTGAAGCTTTCTTT.

This clonotype has a count of ten or more. The chain recombines TRBV7-2 with TRBJ2-3; 7 positions match TRBD1. Unmatched junction bases numbered 19, after V lost 5 bases and J lost 11 bases. This CDR3 spans 16 amino acids. Germline values: CDR1 SGHTA, CDR2 FQGNSA. CDR3 residues: CASSTKTGNPSLRQYF. The CDR3 region has the DNA TGTGCCAGCAGCACAAAGACAGGGAATCCCAGTCTTAGGCAGTATTTT. Complete variable domain (other parts from reference TRBV7-2 and TRBJ2-3): GAGVSQSPSNKVTEKGKDVELRCDPISGHTALYWYRQSLGQGLEFLIYFQGNSAPDKSGLPSDRFSAERTGGSVSTLTIQRTQQEDSAVYLCASSTKTGNPSLRQYFGPGTRLTVL.

This chain connects TRBV5-1 to TRBJ2-2; 10 bases line up with TRBD2. Per germline, CDR1 SGHRS and CDR2 YFSETQ. CDR3 length: 16 amino acids. The V gene end was trimmed by 6 bases and the J gene end by 0 bases; junction bases not matched to a gene: 5. The CDR3 is CASTLTSGANTGELFF. Written as DNA, the CDR3 is TGCGCCAGCACCCTAACTAGCGGGGCGAACACCGGGGAGCTGTTTTTT.

Only a few counts were recorded for this clonotype. The gene calls are TRBV12-3 or TRBV12-4 and TRBJ2-1, with D possibly TRBD1 on 5 matching bases. The CDR3 is 14 residues long. Deletions cut 5 bases from V and 3 bases from J, with 11 bases between. The CDR3 DNA reads TGTGCCAGCAGTATATCCCAGGGCTACAATGAGCAGTTCTTC. Translating gives CASSISQGYNEQFF.

This clonotype appeared a few times. The genes are TRBV11-2 and TRBJ2-1, with D maybe TRBD2 (7 bases). Germline-derived CDR1 and CDR2 are SGHAT and FQNNGV. The CDR3 is 18 residues long. V lost 5 bases and J lost 0, with 20 bases in between. CDR3 in amino acids: CASSHPRGGGLSYNEQFF. The CDR3 coding sequence is TGTGCCAGCAGCCACCCACGGGGCGGGGGCCTCTCCTACAATGAGCAGTTCTTC.

This clonotype occurred once. This chain links TRBV7-6 with TRBJ2-5; D tentatively fits TRBD1 or TRBD2 (5 bases each). Germline loops: CDR1 SGHVS, CDR2 FNYEAQ. Trimming left V 3 bases short and J 3 bases short, with 11 bases between. The CDR3 covers 14 residues. Here the CDR3 reads CASSFPGLKETQYF. The DNA for the CDR3 is TGTGCCAGCAGCTTTCCGGGGCTAAAAGAGACCCAGTACTTC.

The V and J genes are TRBV7-9 and TRBJ2-1, with a weak D call TRBD2 (8 bases). The CDR3 has 17 amino acids. In germline, CDR1 is SEHNR, CDR2 FQNEAQ (reference sequence). With 5 bases removed from V and 3 bases from J, the gap between germline ends came to 20 bases. The CDR3 sequence is CASSPRQGLVIYNEQFF. CDR3 sequence (DNA): TGTGCCAGCAGCCCTCGACAGGGACTAGTTATCTACAATGAGCAGTTCTTC.

This clonotype has just a few counts. The chain employs TRBV9 and TRBJ2-3; 9 nucleotides agree with TRBD2. The CDR3 sequence is 16 residues long. Germline trimming cut 2 bases from V and 6 bases from J; bases unmatched to any gene: 10. Germline assignment: CDR1 SGDLS and CDR2 YYNGEE. The CDR3 sequence: CASSVMSGAGGDTQYF. The CDR3 DNA reads TGTGCCAGCAGCGTTATGTCCGGAGCGGGAGGTGATACGCAGTATTTT.

This clonotype was counted between two and nine times. CDR3 nucleotides: TGTGCCAGTAGAGTGACAGGTAGCAATCAGCCCCAGCATTTT. This encodes CASRVTGSNQPQHF. The rearrangement joins TRBV19 to TRBJ1-5; weak D call: TRBD1 (6 bases). CDR1 is LNHDA, CDR2 SQIVND, per germline (reference sequence). V was trimmed by 6 bases and J by 0 bases, leaving 9 bases between them. This CDR3 has 14 residues.

The chain links TRBV20-1 to TRBJ2-3; 10 nucleotides agree with TRBD2. The CDR3 covers 15 residues. CDR1 is DFQATT and CDR2 is SNEGSKA in the germline V gene (reference sequence). The ends lost 4 bases at V and 4 bases at J; junction bases unmatched: 8. CDR3 loop: CSAIISGRDADTQYF. The CDR3 DNA follows: TGCAGTGCTATTATCAGCGGGAGGGACGCAGATACGCAGTATTTT.

Remarks on this clonotype: A junction end diverges from the germline sequence, so it may reflect a read error. V and J are TRBV28 and TRBJ1-2; 7 bases align to TRBD1. CDR3 size: 13 residues. Germline V gives CDR1 MDHEN, CDR2 SYDVKM. CDR3 DNA: TGTGCCAGCAGTTACAGGGGTTTGAGTGGCTACGCCTTC. Encoded protein: CASSYRGLSGYAF.

CDR3 residues: CASAQALWGETQYF. CDR3 nucleotides: TGCGCCAGTGCCCAGGCCCTCTGGGGGGAGACCCAGTACTTC. The chain is built from TRBV10-2 and TRBJ2-5, with D perhaps matching TRBD1 or TRBD2 (5 bases each). CDR3 length equals 14 residues. From germline, CDR1 is WSHSY and CDR2 SAAADI. Trimming took 9 bases from V and 5 from J, leaving 19 bases between them.

This clonotype was seen a few times. This chain connects TRBV12-3 or TRBV12-4 to TRBJ1-5; D uncertain. The CDR3 spans 12 residues. V was clipped by 7 bases and J by 6 bases, with 10 bases between them. CDR3 protein: CASTTLGQPQHF. In DNA, the CDR3 is TGTGCCAGCACCACCTTGGGTCAGCCCCAGCATTTT.